The clone carrying this T cell receptor (beta chain) has more than one count but fewer than ten. Its antigen is not known. At one end, the junction sequence differs from germline, possibly due to a read error. This specimen belongs to a study of T cell responses to AZD1222 COVID-19 vaccine. Germline V CDR1 and CDR2: MRHNA, SNTAGT. CDR3 size: 15 residues. This table comes from immunoSEQ multiplex PCR, and its TCRdb copy is limited to in-frame clones, with some not included. The sample has around 150,000 clones, 92% seen once; the top ten hold less than 1.3%. Notes on the study in general: Nearly half of spike-specific TCRs reportedly target variant regions that are unmutated in the B.1.351 and B.1.1.7 variants.

The specimen was peripheral blood, collected 28 days after the second AZD1222 dose. The clonotype originates from an adult who received the AZD1222 COVID-19 vaccine. J is TRBJ1-2 and V is TRBV6-4, with no clear D. The CDR3 coding sequence is TGTGCCAGCAGTGACTCGAACGGCGAGAACTGTGGCTACACCTTC. Amino acid sequence: CASSDSNGENCGYTF.